These 17 T cell receptor beta chains share one sample of origin, sequenced in a study of blood T cell repertoires in COVID-19. Assay: immunoSEQ multiplex PCR; the TCRdb copy retains only in-frame clones and omits some. The sample holds around 95,000 clones, 90% seen once. The sample was peripheral blood. The receptors shown here come from a man aged 50 or older with acute or convalescent COVID-19.

The V and J genes are TRBV29-1 and TRBJ1-2; TRBD1 might be the D (5 bases). V was cut by 0 bases and J by 4 bases, with 15 bases left in between. The CDR3 contains 15 residues. CDR1 is SQVTM and CDR2 is ANQGSEA in the germline V gene. The CDR3 DNA sequence: TGCAGCGTTGAAGATAGACAGAGAAAGCGCTATGGCTACACCTTC. Its translation: CSVEDRQRKRYGYTF.

The chain joins TRBV11-2 to TRBJ2-7; TRBD2 aligns across 7 bases. Germline CDR1 is SGHAT and CDR2 is FQNNGV. The CDR3 loop spans 14 amino acids. J lost 5 bases, V lost 4 bases, and 8 bases had no gene match. The CDR3 coding sequence is TGTGCCAGCAGCTCCCCGAGGCGGGAGAACGAGCAGTACTTC. Translation gives CASSSPRRENEQYF.

This clone appeared once. The rearrangement joins TRBV27 to TRBJ2-7; TRBD2 matches 14 bases. With 6 bases clipped from V and 3 bases from J, the junction kept 7 bases outside the gene matches. Germline CDR1 and CDR2: MNHEY and SMNVEV (reference sequence). The CDR3 length is 16 residues. CDR3 residues: CASSPGTSGSFYEQYF. In DNA form, the CDR3 reads TGTGCCAGCAGCCCCGGGACTAGCGGGAGTTTCTACGAGCAGTACTTC.

This chain joins TRBV6-1 and TRBJ1-4; a possible D gene is TRBD1 (5 bases). Germline lookup yields CDR1 MNHNS and CDR2 SASEGT. Trimming pared 0 bases from V and 13 bases from J, leaving 12 bases between. The CDR3 has 13 amino acids. CDR3 DNA sequence: TGTGCCAGCAGTGAAGCGAGGCAGGGTGGACTGTTTTTT. Protein sequence: CASSEARQGGLFF.

The CDR3 nucleotides are TGTGCCAGCAGTGAACTAGCGTTTAACAATGAGCAGTTCTTC. Its protein product is CASSELAFNNEQFF. The J gene is TRBJ2-1, the V gene TRBV6-4, with TRBD2 matching over 7 bases. The V gene end was trimmed by 3 bases and the J gene end by 5 bases; junction bases not matched to a gene: 4. CDR1 and CDR2 (germline): MRHNA, SNTAGT. The CDR3 covers 14 residues.

The gene calls are TRBV30 and TRBJ2-1, with D possibly being TRBD2 (6 bases). The V and J ends lost 2 bases and 6 bases respectively, with 17 bases between them. The germline V gene encodes CDR1 GTSNPN and CDR2 SVGIG (reference sequence). The length of the CDR3 is 15 residues. The CDR3 is CAWSRSRTTTNEQFF. The CDR3 coding sequence is TGTGCCTGGAGTAGGTCGCGGACTACGACCAATGAGCAGTTCTTC.

V usage is TRBV6-5 and J usage is TRBJ1-5, with 8 positions matching TRBD1. Per germline, CDR1 MNHEY and CDR2 SVGAGI. V lost 10 bases, J lost 3 bases, and 8 bases stayed unmatched. CDR3 length: 14 amino acids. CDR3 coding DNA: TGTGCCACAGGGACAGGCGGGGACAATCAGCCCCAGCATTTT. Residues: CATGTGGDNQPQHF.

The chain has TRBV9 and TRBJ2-7; 12 nucleotides line up with TRBD1. The CDR3 totals 14 residues. With V trimmed by 2 bases and J by 6 bases, 3 bases remained unmatched. Germline CDR1 and CDR2: SGDLS and YYNGEE. The CDR3 DNA reads as TGTGCCAGCAGCGTGGGGACAGGGGGCACCGAGCAGTACTTC. Its protein product is CASSVGTGGTEQYF.

The chain has TRBV7-6 and TRBJ2-2; no definite D call. CDR1 is SGHVS and CDR2 is FNYEAQ in the germline V gene. CDR3 size: 14 residues. Trimming cost V 4 bases and J 1 base, with 7 bases left between them. In DNA, the CDR3 is TGTGCCAGCAGCTCGACTCAGAACACCGGGGAGCTGTTTTTT. Translation gives CASSSTQNTGELFF.

The gene calls are TRBV3-1 (or the pseudogene TRBV3-2) and TRBJ2-1; unclear D gene. Germline V gene lookup returns CDR1 LGHDT and CDR2 YNNKEL (reference sequence). Trimming pared 4 bases from V and 0 bases from J, leaving 13 bases between. This CDR3 has 16 residues. This CDR3 is CASSPSGGLSYNEQFF. DNA of the CDR3: TGTGCCAGCAGCCCGTCCGGCGGCCTCTCCTACAATGAGCAGTTCTTC.

The chain carries TRBV27 and TRBJ1-6; 8 bases match TRBD1. Trimming cost V 5 bases and J 8 bases; bases outside gene matches: 5. CDR1 is MNHEY, CDR2 SMNVEV, per germline (reference sequence). The CDR3 contains 14 residues. CDR3 region: CASSLGQGHSPLHF. Written as DNA, the CDR3 is TGTGCCAGCAGTCTCGGACAGGGCCATTCACCCCTCCACTTT.

The chain combines TRBV11-2 with TRBJ2-7; 7 bases align to TRBD2. Germline-derived CDR1 and CDR2 are SGHAT and FQNNGV. The CDR3 runs 18 residues. V was clipped by 5 bases and J by 3 bases; unmatched bases: 19. The CDR3 loop reads CASSRWRSKAGAYYEQYF. The CDR3, as DNA: TGTGCCAGCAGCCGCTGGAGATCAAAGGCGGGAGCTTACTACGAGCAGTACTTC.

This clone was found once. This sequence joins TRBV21-1 and TRBJ2-3; no check of the table's D call, TRBD2, against the DNA was made. TRBV21-1 is a pseudogene segment. There are 16 residues in the CDR3. The CDR3 reads CASSRTAGLRTDTQYF. As DNA, the CDR3 is TGTGCCAGCAGCCGAACGGCGGGACTCCGCACAGATACGCAGTATTTT.

The chain has TRBV6-6 and TRBJ2-7, with 8 bases that match TRBD2. V trimming: 10 bases; J trimming: 1 base; junction bases outside the gene matches: 9. The CDR3 has 14 residues. Germline values: CDR1 MNHNY, CDR2 SVGAGI (reference sequence). CDR3 sequence (DNA): TGTGCCACTACAAGAGCGGGAGAGTCCTACGAGCAGTACTTC. Protein product: CATTRAGESYEQYF.

This clone has only one observation. The chain combines TRBV5-1 with TRBJ1-1, with 7 nucleotides matching TRBD1. Germline V gives CDR1 SGHRS, CDR2 YFSETQ. Germline trimming cut 1 base from V and 5 bases from J; bases unmatched to any gene: 8. This CDR3 is 15 amino acids long. CDR3 protein: CASSLNPDRATEAFF. In nucleotides, the CDR3 is TGCGCCAGCAGCTTGAACCCTGACAGGGCGACTGAAGCTTTCTTT.

The chain's CDR3 is CASSASLQGAGANVLTF. CDR3 nucleotide sequence: TGTGCCAGCAGTGCCTCCCTACAGGGGGCAGGGGCCAACGTCCTGACTTTC. The rearrangement joins TRBV2 to TRBJ2-6; 9 positions match TRBD1. CDR3 length: 17 residues. The J segment lost 4 bases and the V segment lost 4 bases, leaving 8 bases of the junction unmatched. In germline, CDR1 is SNHLY, CDR2 FYNNEI.

The chain carries TRBV29-1 and TRBJ1-2; a possible D gene is TRBD1 (6 bases). Trimming removed 6 bases from V and 8 bases from J, with 22 bases in between. The CDR3 sequence is 14 residues long. Germline CDR1 SQVTM, CDR2 ANQGSEA. In nucleotides, the CDR3 is TGCAGCGTGAGGGACACAGGGTCGACGGCGGGCTACACCTTC. It specifies CSVRDTGSTAGYTF.